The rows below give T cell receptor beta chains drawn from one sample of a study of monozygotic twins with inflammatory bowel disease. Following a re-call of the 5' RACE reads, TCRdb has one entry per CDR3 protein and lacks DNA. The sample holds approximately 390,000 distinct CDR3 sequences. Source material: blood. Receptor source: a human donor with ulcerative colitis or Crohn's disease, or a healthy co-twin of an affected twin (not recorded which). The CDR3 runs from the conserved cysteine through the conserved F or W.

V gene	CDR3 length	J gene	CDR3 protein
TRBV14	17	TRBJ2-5	CASSRGTSGRWQETQYF
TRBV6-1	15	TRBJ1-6	CASTIGTAYNSPLHF
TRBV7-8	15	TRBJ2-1	CASSPPPRGPDEQFF
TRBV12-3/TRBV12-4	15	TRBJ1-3	CASRRTGGSGNTIYF
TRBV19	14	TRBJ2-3	CASSRGIPPDTQYF
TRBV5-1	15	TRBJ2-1	CASSLATRVDTEQFF
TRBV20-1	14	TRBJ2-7	CSARLREVENEQYF
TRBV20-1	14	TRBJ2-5	CSAPTREASETQYF
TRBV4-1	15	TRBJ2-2	CAAGATSGKVGELFF
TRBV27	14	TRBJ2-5	CASSLAGTPQTQYF
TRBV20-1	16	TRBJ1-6	CSARDLGNFDNSPLHF
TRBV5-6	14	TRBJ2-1	CASSLLRDSNEQFF
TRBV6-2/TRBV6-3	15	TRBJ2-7	CASSYSTLPVGEQYF
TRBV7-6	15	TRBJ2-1	CASSLDGQSWNEQFF
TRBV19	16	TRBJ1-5	CASTPGGGVGNQPQHF
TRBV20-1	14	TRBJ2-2	CSARDSGSVGELFF
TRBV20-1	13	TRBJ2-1	CSALLAADNEQFF
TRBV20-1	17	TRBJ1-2	CSAREPGQNKANYGYTF
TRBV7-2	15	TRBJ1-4	CASSPRTLPAEKLFF
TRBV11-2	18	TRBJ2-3	CASAGGASGAASTDTQYF
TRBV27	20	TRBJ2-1	CASSLFGISGRAGVRNEQFF
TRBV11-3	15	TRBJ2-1	CASSSRLAGGDEQFF
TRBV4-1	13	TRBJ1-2	CASSQEAERSYTF